The entry that follows covers one T cell receptor (beta chain) sequence. The target antigen is unknown. These data originate in a study of T cell responses to AZD1222 COVID-19 vaccine. Study summary: Second-dose schedules of about 4 or about 12 weeks were combined.

TCRdb's table, derived via immunoSEQ multiplex PCR, lists solely in-frame clones and lacks some. In the table there are over 100,000 clones, 92% of which are singletons. General study findings and limits: Among the donors, most were white British and more were female, and clonal diversity was possibly underestimated. Spike was spanned by vaccine-associated CD4 TCRs, which were dominant at 160-218 and 743-854.

The TCR originated in an adult in good health. This specimen was peripheral blood, taken on day 0 of AZD1222 vaccination.

CDR3 DNA sequence: TGCAGTGCTAGTCGGGGGGATAGTCCCTACGAGCAGTACGTC. This translates into CSASRGDSPYEQYV. V is TRBV20-1 and J is TRBJ2-7; 7 bases are a match to TRBD2. CDR3 length: 14 amino acids. Losses at the gene ends were 3 bases for V and 2 bases for J; bases not matched to a gene: 7. The germline V gene has CDR1 DFQATT and CDR2 SNEGSKA (reference sequence).